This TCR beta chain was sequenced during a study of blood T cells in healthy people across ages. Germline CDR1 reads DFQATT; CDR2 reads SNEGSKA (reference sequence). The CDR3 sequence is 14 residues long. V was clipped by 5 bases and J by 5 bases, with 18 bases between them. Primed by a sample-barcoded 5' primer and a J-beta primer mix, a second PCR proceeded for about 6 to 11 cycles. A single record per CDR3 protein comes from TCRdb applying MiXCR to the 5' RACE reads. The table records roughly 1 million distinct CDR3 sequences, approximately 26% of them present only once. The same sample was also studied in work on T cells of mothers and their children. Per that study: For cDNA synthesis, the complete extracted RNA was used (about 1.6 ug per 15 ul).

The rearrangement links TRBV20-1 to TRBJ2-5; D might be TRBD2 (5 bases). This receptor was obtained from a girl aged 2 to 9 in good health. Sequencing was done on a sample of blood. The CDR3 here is CSAGGPGNGETQYF. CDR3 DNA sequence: TGCAGTGCTGGAGGTCCAGGCAATGGGGAGACCCAGTACTTC.